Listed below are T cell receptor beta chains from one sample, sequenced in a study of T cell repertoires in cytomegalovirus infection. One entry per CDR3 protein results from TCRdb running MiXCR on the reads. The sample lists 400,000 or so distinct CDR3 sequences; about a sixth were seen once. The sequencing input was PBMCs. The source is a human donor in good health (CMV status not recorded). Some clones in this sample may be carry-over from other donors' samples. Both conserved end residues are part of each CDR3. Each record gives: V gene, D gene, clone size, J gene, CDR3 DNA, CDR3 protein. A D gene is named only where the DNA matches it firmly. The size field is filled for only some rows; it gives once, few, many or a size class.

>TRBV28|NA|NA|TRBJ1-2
TGTGCCAGCAGTTTAATAAAAAAGGCAGCATATGGCTACACCTTC
CASSLIKKAAYGYTF
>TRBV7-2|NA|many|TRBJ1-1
TGTGCCAGCAGCTTATGGGGGGCTAAGACTGAAGCTTTCTTT
CASSLWGAKTEAFF
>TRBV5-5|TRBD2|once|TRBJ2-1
TGTGCCAGCAGCGTGCCCGATAAAGCGGGAGCGGGGAATGAGCAGTTCTTC
CASSVPDKAGAGNEQFF
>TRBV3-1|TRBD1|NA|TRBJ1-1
TGTGCCAGCAGCCAAGTGGGGACAGTGAACACTGAAGCTTTCTTT
CASSQVGTVNTEAFF
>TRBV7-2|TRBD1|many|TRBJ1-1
TGTGCCAGCAGCCAAAGAAGGACAGGAGGAGGCACTGAAGCTTTCTTT
CASSQRRTGGGTEAFF
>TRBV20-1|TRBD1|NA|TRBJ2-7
TGCAGTGCATTGGACAGGGATCTCTACGAGCAGTACTTC
CSALDRDLYEQYF
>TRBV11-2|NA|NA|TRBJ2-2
TGTGCCAGCAGCTTAGGCCTCAGCGGGTACGCGAACACCGGGGAGCTGTTTTTT
CASSLGLSGYANTGELFF
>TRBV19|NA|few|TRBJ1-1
TGTGCCAGCAGTCGGTCGTTCGGAACCGACTCTTTCTTT
CASSRSFGTDSFF
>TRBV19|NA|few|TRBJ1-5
TGTGCCAGTAGTATACAGGACGCTCAGCCCCAGCATTTT
CASSIQDAQPQHF
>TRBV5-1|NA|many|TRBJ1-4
TGCGCCAGCAGCTTGAGACCAGTTGCGACTAATGAAAAACTGTTTTTT
CASSLRPVATNEKLFF
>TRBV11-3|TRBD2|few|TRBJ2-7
TGTGCCAGCAGCTTAGGTTCGGCTAGCGGGGAATCATACGAGCAGTACTTC
CASSLGSASGESYEQYF
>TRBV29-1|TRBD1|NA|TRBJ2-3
TGCAGCGTGACCGGGACAGGGGGCCAAGATACGCAGTATTTT
CSVTGTGGQDTQYF
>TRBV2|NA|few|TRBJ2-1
TGTGCCAGCAGACGGGACCACCTCTACAATGAGCAGTTCTTC
CASRRDHLYNEQFF
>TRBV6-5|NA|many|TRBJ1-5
TGTGCCAGCAGCCGTGGCGGCAATCAGCCCCAGCATTTT
CASSRGGNQPQHF
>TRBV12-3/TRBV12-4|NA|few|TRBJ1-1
TGTGCCAGCAGTTTAAGGGGATGGCGGCACTCGAACACTGAAGCTTTCTTT
CASSLRGWRHSNTEAFF
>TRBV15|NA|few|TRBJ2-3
TGTGCCACCAGCAGAGATTTCCGGGCGGATACGCAGTATTTT
CATSRDFRADTQYF
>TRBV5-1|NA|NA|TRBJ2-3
TGCGCCAGCAGCTTGCAGGGCGGAGATACGCTGTATTTT
CASSLQGGDTLYF
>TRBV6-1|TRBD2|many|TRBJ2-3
TGTGCCAGCGGACTAGCGGGGGGCCCAGATACGCAGTATTTT
CASGLAGGPDTQYF
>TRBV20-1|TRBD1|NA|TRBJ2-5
TGCAGTGCTAGAGTCGGACAGGGGGGAGAGACCCAGTACTTC
CSARVGQGGETQYF
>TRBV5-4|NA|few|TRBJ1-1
TGTGCCAGCAGCTTGTCTGCACGATCAGATGAAGCTTTCTTT
CASSLSARSDEAFF
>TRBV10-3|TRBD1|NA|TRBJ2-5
TGTGCCATCAGTGAGCGGGGGAAACAGGGGGGCCAAGAGACCCAGTACTTC
CAISERGKQGGQETQYF
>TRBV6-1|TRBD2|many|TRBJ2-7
TGTGCCAGCAGTCGTATACTAGCGGGGGGTACTTACGAGCAGTACTTC
CASSRILAGGTYEQYF
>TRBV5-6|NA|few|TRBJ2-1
TGTGCCAGCACCCCGGGTCCAAACAATGAGCAGTTCTTC
CASTPGPNNEQFF
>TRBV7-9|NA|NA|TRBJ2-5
TGTGCCAGCAGCTTACACGGTCAGACCCAGTACTTC
CASSLHGQTQYF
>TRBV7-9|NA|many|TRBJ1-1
TGTGCCAGCAGCTTAGCGCAGACCACTGAAGCTTTCTTT
CASSLAQTTEAFF
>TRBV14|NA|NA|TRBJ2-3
TGTGCCAGCAGCAATGACCTGGAGGGATGGGCCACTCCGGCGGATGCAGATACGCAGTATTTT
CASSNDLEGWATPADADTQYF
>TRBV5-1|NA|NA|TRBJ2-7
TGCGCCAGCAGCTTGGGACCGCAGGTCTACGAGCAGTACTTC
CASSLGPQVYEQYF
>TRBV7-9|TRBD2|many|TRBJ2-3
TGTGCCAGCAGCTTAGCCGGGAGGAGGGAAGATACGCAGTATTTT
CASSLAGRREDTQYF
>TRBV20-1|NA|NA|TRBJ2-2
TGCAGTGCTAGAGGCGGGCCGAACACCGGGGAGCTGTTTTTT
CSARGGPNTGELFF
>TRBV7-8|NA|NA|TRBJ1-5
TGTGCCAGCTCGAACACAGGGATAAGTCAGCCCCAGCATTTT
CASSNTGISQPQHF
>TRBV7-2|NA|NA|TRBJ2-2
TGTGCCAGCAGCCTCGAGGGCGGGGAGCTGTTTTTT
CASSLEGGELFF
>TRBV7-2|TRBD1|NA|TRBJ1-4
TGTGCCAGCAGCCGACAGGGACCTAATGAAAAACTGTTTTTT
CASSRQGPNEKLFF
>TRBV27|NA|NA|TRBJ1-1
TGTGCCAGCAGTTGGGGTGGGGGTAACACTGAAGCTTTCTTT
CASSWGGGNTEAFF
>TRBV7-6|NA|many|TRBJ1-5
TGTGCCAGCAGCTTAACTATCGGACTTGATCAGCCCCAGCATTTT
CASSLTIGLDQPQHF
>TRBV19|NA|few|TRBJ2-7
TGTGCCAGTAGTTCTCGGATGGTGGAATGGAAGCAGTACTTC
CASSSRMVEWKQYF
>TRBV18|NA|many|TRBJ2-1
TGTGCCAGCTCACCACCGATAGCGAGAGTCTCCTACAATGAGCAGTTCTTC
CASSPPIARVSYNEQFF
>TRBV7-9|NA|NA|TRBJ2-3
TGTGCCAGCAGCTTAGCGACGGGACAACCTACAGATACGCAGTATTTT
CASSLATGQPTDTQYF
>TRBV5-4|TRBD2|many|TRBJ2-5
TGTGCCAGCACCAGGGGAGCGGGAGGGGGGGAGACCCAGTACTTC
CASTRGAGGGETQYF
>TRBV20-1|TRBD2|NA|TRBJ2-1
TGCAGTGCTAGAGTACTAGCGGGCAATGAGCAGTTCTTC
CSARVLAGNEQFF
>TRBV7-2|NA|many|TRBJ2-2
TGTGCCAGCAGCACCACCGGGGAGCTGTTTTTT
CASSTTGELFF
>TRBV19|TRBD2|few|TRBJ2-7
TGTGCCAGTAGTACTGGCGGGAGGAGCGAGCAGTACTTC
CASSTGGRSEQYF